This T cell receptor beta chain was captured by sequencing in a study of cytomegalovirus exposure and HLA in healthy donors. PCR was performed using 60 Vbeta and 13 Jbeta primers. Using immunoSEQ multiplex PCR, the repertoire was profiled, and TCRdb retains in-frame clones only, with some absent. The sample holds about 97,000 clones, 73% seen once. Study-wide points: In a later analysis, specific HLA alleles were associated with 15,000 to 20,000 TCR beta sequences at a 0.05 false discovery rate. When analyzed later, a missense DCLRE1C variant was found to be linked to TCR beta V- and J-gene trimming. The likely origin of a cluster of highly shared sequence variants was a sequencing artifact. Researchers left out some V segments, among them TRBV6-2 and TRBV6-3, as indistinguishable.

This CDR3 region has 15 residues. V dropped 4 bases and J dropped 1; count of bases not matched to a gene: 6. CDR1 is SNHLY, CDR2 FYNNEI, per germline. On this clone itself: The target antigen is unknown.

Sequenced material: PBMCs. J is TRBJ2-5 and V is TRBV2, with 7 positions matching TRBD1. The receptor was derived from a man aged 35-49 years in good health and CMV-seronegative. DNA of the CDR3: TGTGCCAGCAGTGGTGACAGGGTATCCCAAGAGACCCAGTACTTC. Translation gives CASSGDRVSQETQYF. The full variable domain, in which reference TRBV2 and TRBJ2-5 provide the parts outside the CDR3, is EPEVTQTPSHQVTQMGQEVILRCVPISNHLYFYWYRQILGQKVEFLVSFYNNEISEKSEIFDDQFSVERPDGSNFTLKIRSTKLEDSAMYFCASSGDRVSQETQYFGPGTRLLVL.